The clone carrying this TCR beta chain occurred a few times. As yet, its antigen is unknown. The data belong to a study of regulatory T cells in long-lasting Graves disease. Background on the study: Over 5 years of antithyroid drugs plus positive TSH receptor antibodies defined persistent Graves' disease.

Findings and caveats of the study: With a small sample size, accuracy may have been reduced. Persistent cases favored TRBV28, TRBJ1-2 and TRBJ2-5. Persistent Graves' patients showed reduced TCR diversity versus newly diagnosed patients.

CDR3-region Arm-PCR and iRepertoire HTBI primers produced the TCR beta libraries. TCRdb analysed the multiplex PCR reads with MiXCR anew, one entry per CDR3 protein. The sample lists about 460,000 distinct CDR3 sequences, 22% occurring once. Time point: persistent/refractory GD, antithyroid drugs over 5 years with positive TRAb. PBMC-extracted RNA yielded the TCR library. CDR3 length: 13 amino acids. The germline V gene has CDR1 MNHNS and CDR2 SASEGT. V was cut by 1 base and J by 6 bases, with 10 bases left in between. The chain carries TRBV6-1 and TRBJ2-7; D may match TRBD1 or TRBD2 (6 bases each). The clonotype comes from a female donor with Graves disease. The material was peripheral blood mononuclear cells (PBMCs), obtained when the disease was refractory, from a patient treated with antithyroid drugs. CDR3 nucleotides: TGTGCCAGCAGTGAAGGGGGGGCAACCGAGCAGTACTTC. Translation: CASSEGGATEQYF.